What follows are 27 T cell receptor beta chains derived from one specimen sequenced in a study of radiation and T cells in renal cell carcinoma. TCRdb's copy holds only in-frame clones and misses some; the assay was immunoSEQ multiplex PCR. The repertoire consists of about 64,000 clones, with 60% to 85% occurring once and the leading ten covering about 6.4%. Time point in this sample: blood 4 weeks post-SBRT, at nephrectomy. The treatment was: 15 Gy SBRT to primary tumor, nephrectomy 4 weeks later. Sequencing used blood, obtained from a patient whose treatment included radiotherapy and nephrectomy. All receptors derive from a man aged 55 to 70 with renal cell carcinoma.

The rearrangement uses TRBV6-1 and TRBJ1-1; the D gene is possibly TRBD1 (5 bases). This CDR3 has 14 residues. Germline V lookup: CDR1 MNHNS, CDR2 SASEGT. Trimming cost V 5 bases and J 9 bases, with 19 bases left between them. CDR3 DNA: TGTGCCAGCAGTCTAGGATCTGACGGGGCGCAAGCTTTCTTT. Its protein product is CASSLGSDGAQAFF.

This chain connects TRBV6-1 to TRBJ1-4; 7 positions match TRBD1. Germline loops: CDR1 MNHNS, CDR2 SASEGT. The CDR3 extends over 15 amino acids. V lost 4 bases and J lost 8; bases outside the gene matches: 10. The CDR3 is CASSVSQGVGEKLFF. CDR3 nucleotide sequence: TGTGCCAGCAGTGTATCGCAGGGGGTAGGGGAAAAACTGTTTTTT.

This chain connects TRBV10-2 to TRBJ2-1; tentatively, D is TRBD2 (7 bases). Trimming left V 4 bases short and J 7 bases short, with 17 bases between. The CDR3 totals 15 residues. Germline lookup yields CDR1 WSHSY and CDR2 SAAADI. As DNA, the CDR3 is TGCGCCAGCAGTGGACGCGGGGGCGCCGGAAATGAGCAGTTCTTC. It specifies CASSGRGGAGNEQFF.

This chain links TRBV2 with TRBJ2-3, with TRBD2 matching over 10 bases. CDR1 and CDR2 (germline): SNHLY, FYNNEI. J gave up 2 bases and V 7 bases, and 6 bases lay outside the gene matches. CDR3 length: 15 amino acids. The CDR3 spells CASNPSGSYTDTQYF. DNA of the CDR3: TGTGCCAGCAACCCTAGCGGGAGTTACACAGATACGCAGTATTTT.

The V gene is TRBV7-6, the J gene TRBJ2-1; 11 bases are a match to TRBD2. The CDR3 extends over 18 amino acids. With 0 bases clipped from V and 7 bases from J, the junction kept 11 bases outside the gene matches. Germline lookup yields CDR1 SGHVS and CDR2 FNYEAQ. The CDR3 is CASSLAGQLAGVWNEQFF. The CDR3 DNA sequence: TGTGCCAGCAGCTTAGCGGGCCAACTAGCGGGAGTATGGAATGAGCAGTTCTTC.

The CDR3 bases are TGTGCCAGCAGTGGGGGAAGCAGCTCTGGAAACACCATATATTTT. This codes for CASSGGSSSGNTIYF. The chain combines TRBV6-1 with TRBJ1-3; no clear D gene. CDR1 MNHNS and CDR2 SASEGT come from the germline V gene. The CDR3 is 15 residues long. Trimming removed 4 bases from V and 0 bases from J, with 10 bases in between.

This clone appeared a few times. This chain uses TRBV5-4 with TRBJ1-2; possible D gene TRBD1, 6 bases. Germline CDR1 SGHNT, CDR2 YYREEE (reference sequence). This CDR3 contains 16 residues. The V end lost 4 bases, the J end lost 5 bases, and 21 bases lay between the germline ends. DNA of the CDR3: TGTGCCAGCAGCCTTCCCACAGGGTTCGCGTCTTATGGCTACACCTTC. Amino acid sequence: CASSLPTGFASYGYTF.

The chain joins TRBV4-3 to TRBJ1-6; D not certain. V was trimmed by 3 bases and J by 8 bases, leaving 11 bases between them. This CDR3 region has 14 residues. Germline V gene sequence: CDR1 LGHNA, CDR2 YSLEER. The CDR3 coding sequence is TGCGCCAGCAGCCAGCAGGACGGGGATTCACCCCTCCACTTT. Its translation: CASSQQDGDSPLHF.

CDR3 loop: CASSRTSFADTQYF. DNA for the CDR3: TGTGCCAGCAGCCGGACTAGTTTCGCAGATACGCAGTATTTT. The V gene is TRBV7-9, the J gene TRBJ2-3; 7 bases line up with TRBD2. Germline loops: CDR1 SEHNR, CDR2 FQNEAQ (reference sequence). The CDR3 has 14 residues. With V trimmed by 5 bases and J by 4 bases, 6 bases remained unmatched. The full variable domain, its missing parts supplied by reference TRBV7-9 and TRBJ2-3, is DTGVSQNPRHKITKRGQNVTFRCDPISEHNRLYWYRQTLGQGPEFLTYFQNEAQLEKSRLLSDRFSAERPKGSFSTLEIQRTEQGDSAMYLCASSRTSFADTQYFGPGTRLTVL.

The chain uses TRBV5-4 and TRBJ2-5; D is unclear. From germline, CDR1 is SGHNT and CDR2 YYREEE (reference sequence). The CDR3 sequence is 14 residues long. V was cut by 0 bases and J by 5 bases, with 11 bases left in between. The CDR3 DNA sequence: TGTGCCAGCAGCTTGGGTGTGTGGTCGGAGACCCAGTACTTC. Translating it yields CASSLGVWSETQYF.

The chain has TRBV12-5 and TRBJ2-7; 14 bases fit TRBD2. The CDR3 has 16 residues. V lost 3 bases to trimming and J lost 3 bases; unmatched junction nucleotides: 4. Germline CDR1 LGHNT, CDR2 FRNRAP. The CDR3 loop is CASGLKGLAGGYEQYV. CDR3 DNA: TGTGCTAGTGGTTTAAAAGGACTAGCGGGAGGCTACGAGCAGTACGTC.

CDR3 residues: CASSLTVTNEKLFF. DNA for the CDR3: TGTGCCAGCAGCCTGACAGTAACCAATGAAAAACTGTTTTTT. The rearrangement links TRBV6-1 to TRBJ1-4; possible D gene TRBD1, 5 bases. CDR3 length: 14 amino acids. Trimming removed 6 bases from V and 5 bases from J, with 13 bases in between. Germline V gives CDR1 MNHNS, CDR2 SASEGT.

This chain uses TRBV18 with TRBJ2-3, with 7 bases that match TRBD2. This CDR3 is built from 16 residues. V lost 3 bases to trimming and J lost 0 bases; unmatched junction nucleotides: 6. Germline V gene sequence: CDR1 KGHSH, CDR2 LQKENI. The CDR3 spells CASSPPMGGSTDTQYF. The CDR3, as DNA: TGTGCCAGCTCACCCCCGATGGGGGGGAGCACAGATACGCAGTATTTT.

The V call is TRBV9, the J call TRBJ1-4, with 10 bases lining up with TRBD1. CDR3 length equals 15 residues. Germline V CDR1 and CDR2: SGDLS, YYNGEE. J gave up 6 bases and V 3 bases, and 5 bases lay outside the gene matches. CDR3 residues: CASSADGQGDEKLFF. The CDR3 DNA sequence: TGTGCCAGCAGCGCCGATGGACAGGGGGATGAAAAACTGTTTTTT.

V gene TRBV19 combines with J gene TRBJ2-5, with D perhaps matching TRBD1 (6 bases). Trimming took off 10 bases at V and 1 base at J, with 10 bases between the two ends. This CDR3 comprises 12 residues. CDR1 and CDR2 from the germline V gene are LNHDA and SQIVND (reference sequence). The CDR3 nucleotides are TGTGCCACAACAGGGTTCCAAGAGACCCAGTACTTC. It translates to CATTGFQETQYF.

The chain uses TRBV11-2 and TRBJ2-5, with D tentatively TRBD1 (6 bases). The V end lost 5 bases, the J end lost 4 bases, and 14 bases lay between the germline ends. CDR1 and CDR2 (germline): SGHAT, FQNNGV. This CDR3 has 14 amino acids. CDR3 protein: CASSQGRVGETQYF. CDR3 DNA: TGTGCCAGCAGCCAGGGGCGGGTTGGAGAGACCCAGTACTTC.

The rearrangement links TRBV6-1 to TRBJ1-4, with D hard to call. The CDR3 contains 16 residues. The V gene lost 2 bases and the J gene lost 5 bases, with 15 bases spanning the gap. Germline V gene sequence: CDR1 MNHNS, CDR2 SASEGT. DNA of the CDR3: TGTGCCAGCAGTGAATTTAAAGGGTCCGCAAATGAAAAACTGTTTTTT. Protein: CASSEFKGSANEKLFF.

The chain combines TRBV6-1 with TRBJ2-3; D might be TRBD2 (5 bases). The CDR3 runs to 14 residues. Deletions cut 6 bases from V and 8 bases from J, with 18 bases between. Germline-derived CDR1 and CDR2 are MNHNS and SASEGT. The CDR3 DNA reads TGTGCCAGCAGCCGGGATCTAGCCGCAGGTACGCAGTATTTT. Protein sequence: CASSRDLAAGTQYF.

This sequence joins TRBV30 and TRBJ2-5; 8 bases align to TRBD2. The CDR3 length is 15 residues. Germline CDR1 and CDR2: GTSNPN and SVGIG (reference sequence). Trimming removed 2 bases from V and 8 bases from J; junction bases left unmatched: 13. DNA of the CDR3: TGTGCCTGGAGTCCTCGAAGCGGGAGCGGGGGAACCCAGTACTTC. Protein product: CAWSPRSGSGGTQYF.

This chain links TRBV9 with TRBJ2-2, with 9 bases aligning to TRBD1. Germline values: CDR1 SGDLS, CDR2 YYNGEE. CDR3 length: 16 amino acids. V dropped 3 bases and J dropped 0; count of bases not matched to a gene: 3. The CDR3 here is CASSGGQGANTGELFF. The CDR3 DNA reads TGTGCCAGCAGCGGGGGACAGGGTGCGAACACCGGGGAGCTGTTTTTT.

The J gene is TRBJ2-7, the V gene TRBV6-1; D gene unclear. Germline lookup yields CDR1 MNHNS and CDR2 SASEGT. Between the trimmed V and J ends, which lost 2 bases and 3 bases, there was a span of 2 bases. The CDR3 is 11 residues long. This CDR3 is CASSEYYEQYF. Written as DNA, the CDR3 is TGTGCCAGCAGTGAATACTACGAGCAGTACTTC.

The chain is built from TRBV2 and TRBJ2-1; possibly TRBD2 for D (6 bases). Germline V CDR1 and CDR2: SNHLY, FYNNEI. This CDR3 has 14 residues. V was cut by 10 bases and J by 8 bases, with 21 bases left in between. This CDR3 reads CAISGLPRTDEQFF. CDR3 coding DNA: TGTGCCATCTCGGGACTCCCACGGACTGATGAGCAGTTCTTC.

This chain links TRBV5-1 with TRBJ1-1; perhaps TRBD1 as D (5 bases). This CDR3 region has 15 residues. The germline V and J ends were trimmed by 0 bases and 1 base, with 10 bases remaining between them. Germline V CDR1 and CDR2: SGHRS, YFSETQ. This CDR3 is CASSLAFGQNTEAFF. CDR3 sequence (DNA): TGCGCCAGCAGCTTGGCCTTCGGACAGAACACTGAAGCTTTCTTT.

The chain recombines TRBV5-1 with TRBJ2-1; 13 nucleotides align to TRBD2. This CDR3 has 16 residues. The germline V gene has CDR1 SGHRS and CDR2 YFSETQ. V lost 0 bases and J lost 6; bases outside the gene matches: 3. Here the CDR3 DNA reads TGCGCCAGCAGCTTGGGAGGGACTAGCGGGATCAATGAGCAGTTCTTC. Translating gives CASSLGGTSGINEQFF.

The V gene is TRBV11-3, the J gene TRBJ2-1, with 10 bases identical to TRBD2. Germline lookup yields CDR1 SGHNT and CDR2 YENEEA. This CDR3 comprises 17 residues. V shed 3 bases and J 5 bases; nucleotides not matched to a gene: 10. This chain's CDR3 is CASSFSRWLAGDNEQFF. The CDR3 coding sequence is TGTGCCAGCAGCTTTAGTCGATGGCTAGCGGGAGACAATGAGCAGTTCTTC.

The V gene is TRBV7-9, the J gene TRBJ2-1; 10 bases line up with TRBD1. Germline CDR1 and CDR2: SEHNR and FQNEAQ (reference sequence). This CDR3 contains 14 residues. The trim removed 5 bases at V and 8 bases at J, leaving 6 bases unmatched. CDR3 sequence (DNA): TGTGCCAGCAGCAAAGGACAGGGGGGCGATGAGCAGTTCTTC. Protein sequence: CASSKGQGGDEQFF.

CDR3 in amino acids: CASSRDRNNSPLHF. The CDR3 coding sequence is TGCGCCAGCAGTCGGGACCGGAATAATTCACCCCTCCACTTT. The J gene is TRBJ1-6, the V gene TRBV5-1; D perhaps matches TRBD1 (5 bases). Looked up from germline, CDR1 is SGHRS and CDR2 is YFSETQ. V dropped 5 bases and J dropped 5 bases, with 11 bases sitting between them. This CDR3 spans 14 amino acids.